Following are 18 T cell receptor beta chains from one sample sequenced in a study of T cells after yellow fever vaccination. Each CDR3 protein gets one entry after TCRdb re-called the 5' RACE reads with MiXCR. The sample lists under 550,000 distinct CDR3 sequences; roughly 22% were seen once. This sample comprised PBMCs, obtained 21 days after the first yellow fever vaccination. These receptors all come from a man between 18 and 29 years old who received the YFV17D yellow fever vaccine.

The chain has TRBV7-3 and TRBJ2-5; 7 nucleotides line up with TRBD1. From germline, CDR1 is SGHTA and CDR2 FQGTGA. V lost 5 bases and J lost 2; bases outside the gene matches: 8. The CDR3 length is 15 residues. The CDR3 DNA is TGTGCCAGCAGCCCGACAGGGACCCCTCAAGAGACCCAGTACTTC. Its protein product is CASSPTGTPQETQYF.

The table lists this clonotype with a few counts. The V gene is TRBV15, the J gene TRBJ2-3; 9 bases align to TRBD2. Germline CDR1 reads LNHNV; CDR2 reads YYDKDF (reference sequence). The length of the CDR3 is 17 residues. The V gene end was trimmed by 0 bases and the J gene end by 2 bases; junction bases not matched to a gene: 6. The CDR3 loop reads CATSRDRLAGITDTQYF. In DNA, the CDR3 is TGTGCCACCAGCAGAGATCGGCTAGCGGGGATCACAGATACGCAGTATTTT.

The J gene is TRBJ2-2, the V gene TRBV6-4; D gene ambiguous. This CDR3 comprises 13 residues. Germline lookup yields CDR1 MRHNA and CDR2 SNTAGT. Trimming removed 0 bases at V and 8 bases at J, with 7 bases between. The CDR3 here is CASSDSIEGELFF. The CDR3 region has the DNA TGTGCCAGCAGTGACTCGATTGAGGGGGAGCTGTTTTTT.

This clonotype has just a few counts. V usage is TRBV20-1 and J usage is TRBJ2-2; tentative D call: TRBD1 (6 bases). Trimming stripped 6 bases from V and 0 bases from J, with 20 bases between. CDR3 size: 17 residues. Germline loops: CDR1 DFQATT, CDR2 SNEGSKA (reference sequence). This CDR3 is CSAHRFLGTSNTGELFF. In nucleotides, the CDR3 is TGCAGTGCCCATCGATTTTTAGGGACATCGAACACCGGGGAGCTGTTTTTT.

This clonotype was observed a handful of times. The chain uses TRBV12-3 or TRBV12-4 and TRBJ2-1; 7 nucleotides match TRBD2. This CDR3 comprises 14 residues. The V segment lost 7 bases and the J segment 7 bases; nucleotides outside the gene matches: 10. CDR3 region: CASTQTSLGNEQFF. The CDR3 DNA reads TGTGCCAGCACCCAGACTAGCCTTGGGAATGAGCAGTTCTTC.

This clonotype was seen more than once but under ten times. The V and J genes are TRBV4-2 and TRBJ2-3, with 13 bases fitting TRBD2. Looked up from germline, CDR1 is LGHNA and CDR2 is YNFKEQ. The CDR3 extends over 17 amino acids. Germline trimming cut 0 bases from V and 6 bases from J; bases unmatched to any gene: 6. CDR3 in amino acids: CASSQEQLAGGLDTQYF. The CDR3 coding sequence is TGTGCCAGCAGCCAAGAGCAACTAGCGGGGGGGCTGGATACGCAGTATTTT.

This clonotype was detected only a few times. V and J are TRBV11-2 and TRBJ2-2; D tentatively reads TRBD1 or TRBD2 (6 bases each). The CDR3 is 17 amino acids. The germline V gene has CDR1 SGHAT and CDR2 FQNNGV. Between the trimmed V and J ends, which lost 1 base and 5 bases, there was a span of 17 bases. CDR3 nucleotides: TGTGCCAGCAGCTTAGGGGGGGCAGGCGGATGGACCGGGGAGCTGTTTTTT. Translated, it gives CASSLGGAGGWTGELFF.

This chain uses TRBV5-1 with TRBJ2-2; D is undetermined. Per the germline V gene, CDR1 is SGHRS and CDR2 is YFSETQ. Trimming shortened V by 0 bases and J by 5 bases, and 8 bases separated the two germline ends. This CDR3 has 14 residues. CDR3 sequence reads: CASSLARGTGELFF. The CDR3 DNA sequence: TGCGCCAGCAGCTTGGCCAGAGGTACCGGGGAGCTGTTTTTT.

A few counts support this clonotype. The V call is TRBV29-1, the J call TRBJ2-1; TRBD2 agrees at 7 bases. Germline-derived CDR1 and CDR2 are SQVTM and ANQGSEA. Losses at the gene ends were 8 bases for V and 9 bases for J; bases not matched to a gene: 10. The CDR3 runs 12 residues. The CDR3 DNA sequence: TGCAGCCCCCGGGGGGAGCGGGGTGAGCAGTTCTTC. Encoded protein: CSPRGERGEQFF.

This clonotype was picked up a small number of times. The V gene is TRBV5-1, the J gene TRBJ2-3, with TRBD1 identical over 7 bases. The CDR3 extends over 17 amino acids. V was pared by 6 bases and J by 3 bases, with 16 bases of the junction left unmatched. Looked up from germline, CDR1 is SGHRS and CDR2 is YFSETQ. The CDR3 loop reads CASTPLSTGSETDTQYF. Written as DNA, the CDR3 is TGCGCCAGCACCCCCCTCTCGACAGGGTCGGAGACAGATACGCAGTATTTT.

The chain has TRBV7-2 and TRBJ2-1; 8 positions agree with TRBD1. Germline V gives CDR1 SGHTA, CDR2 FQGNSA. The CDR3 totals 17 residues. Losses at the gene ends were 5 bases for V and 4 bases for J; bases not matched to a gene: 13. The CDR3 DNA is TGTGCCAGCAGCATGTGGATGGACAGGGTAAATTACAATGAGCAGTTCTTC. Its translation: CASSMWMDRVNYNEQFF.

This clonotype was observed a few times. The chain links TRBV5-1 to TRBJ2-7; 8 positions match TRBD1. Germline trimming cut 7 bases from V and 3 bases from J; bases unmatched to any gene: 12. The germline V gene encodes CDR1 SGHRS and CDR2 YFSETQ. This CDR3 is built from 15 residues. This CDR3 reads CASAENQGAGYEQYF. CDR3 in DNA: TGCGCCAGCGCAGAAAACCAGGGGGCCGGCTACGAGCAGTACTTC.

This clonotype was seen ten or more times. Possible read error: a much larger clone is one base away. The chain employs TRBV4-2 and TRBJ2-3, with TRBD2 identical over 9 bases. CDR3 length: 15 amino acids. Germline trimming cut 0 bases from V and 4 bases from J; bases unmatched to any gene: 2. Per germline, CDR1 LGHNA and CDR2 YNFKEQ. DNA for the CDR3: TGTGCCAGCAGCCAAGAGCGGGGGGGCCCAGATACGCAGTATTTT. It is translated as CASSQERGGPDTQYF.

This clonotype was observed a handful of times. This chain links TRBV15 with TRBJ1-6; D call uncertain. V was trimmed by 0 bases and J by 0 bases, leaving 12 bases between them. In germline, CDR1 is LNHNV, CDR2 YYDKDF (reference sequence). The CDR3 contains 18 residues. The CDR3 DNA reads as TGTGCCACCAGCAGAGATATGGCTATCAGCTCCTATAATTCACCCCTCCACTTT. Translation gives CATSRDMAISSYNSPLHF.

This clonotype was seen more than once but under ten times. The V gene is TRBV7-2, the J gene TRBJ2-2, with D possibly being TRBD2 (6 bases). CDR1 is SGHTA, CDR2 FQGNSA, per germline. The CDR3 consists of 13 residues. V lost 6 bases and J 7 bases, leaving 12 bases between the germline ends. In DNA, the CDR3 is TGTGCCAGCAGTACCACCGGGGGCGGGGAGCTGTTTTTT. It encodes CASSTTGGGELFF.

This clonotype has more than one count but fewer than ten. The genes are TRBV9 and TRBJ2-2; D ambiguous. CDR3 length: 12 residues. CDR1 is SGDLS, CDR2 YYNGEE, per germline. The germline V and J ends were trimmed by 4 bases and 8 bases, with 9 bases remaining between them. CDR3 loop: CASSPSPGELFF. The DNA of the CDR3 is TGTGCCAGCAGCCCAAGCCCGGGGGAGCTGTTTTTT.

This clonotype has only a few counts. The rearrangement links TRBV6-2 or TRBV6-3 to TRBJ1-2; tentatively, D is TRBD1 (6 bases). Per the germline V gene, CDR1 is MNHEY and CDR2 is SVGEGT. The CDR3 consists of 13 residues. Trimming cost V 2 bases and J 5 bases, with 9 bases left between them. This chain's CDR3 is CASSYPGEYGYTF. CDR3 DNA: TGTGCCAGCAGTTACCCAGGGGAGTATGGCTACACCTTC.

A few counts support this clonotype. The chain employs TRBV5-1 and TRBJ1-1; TRBD1 might be the D (5 bases). The CDR3 loop spans 14 amino acids. CDR1 is SGHRS, CDR2 YFSETQ, per germline. V lost 0 bases, J lost 5 bases, and 11 bases lay in between. The CDR3 region is CASSLELGGTEAFF. CDR3 DNA sequence: TGCGCCAGCAGCTTGGAGTTGGGGGGTACTGAAGCTTTCTTT.